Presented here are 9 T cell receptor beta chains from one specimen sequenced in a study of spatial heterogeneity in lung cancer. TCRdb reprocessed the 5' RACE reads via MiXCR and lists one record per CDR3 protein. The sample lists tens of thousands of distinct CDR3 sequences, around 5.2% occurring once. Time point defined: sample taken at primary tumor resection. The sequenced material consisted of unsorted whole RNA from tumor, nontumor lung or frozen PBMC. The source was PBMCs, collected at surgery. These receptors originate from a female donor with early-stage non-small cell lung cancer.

The CDR3 spells CAIAGRETTDTQYF. The DNA for the CDR3 is TGTGCCATCGCGGGCAGGGAAACCACAGATACGCAGTATTTT. The V and J genes are TRBV10-3 and TRBJ2-3; D possibly uses TRBD1 or TRBD2 (5 bases each). Between the trimmed V and J ends, which lost 8 bases and 2 bases, there was a span of 14 bases. The CDR3 sequence is 14 residues long. Germline V gives CDR1 ENHRY, CDR2 SYGVKD.

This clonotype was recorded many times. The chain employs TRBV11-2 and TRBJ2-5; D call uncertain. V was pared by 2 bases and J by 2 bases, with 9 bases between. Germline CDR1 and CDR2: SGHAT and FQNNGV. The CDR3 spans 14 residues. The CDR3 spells CASSLRHIQETQYF. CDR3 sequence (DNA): TGTGCCAGCAGCTTACGACACATACAAGAGACCCAGTACTTC.

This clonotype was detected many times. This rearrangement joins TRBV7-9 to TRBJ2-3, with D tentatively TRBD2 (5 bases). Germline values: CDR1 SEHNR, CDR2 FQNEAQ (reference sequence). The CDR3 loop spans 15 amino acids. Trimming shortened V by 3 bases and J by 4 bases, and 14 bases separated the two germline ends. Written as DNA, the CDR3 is TGTGCCAGCAGCTTGGCGGGCCATGCCGCAGATACGCAGTATTTT. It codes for CASSLAGHAADTQYF.

This CDR3 is CSAVEGGAETQYF. Written as DNA, the CDR3 is TGCAGTGCCGTAGAAGGGGGCGCAGAGACCCAGTACTTC. V usage is TRBV20-1 and J usage is TRBJ2-5; 7 nucleotides line up with TRBD1. The CDR3 is made up of 13 amino acids. Looked up from germline, CDR1 is DFQATT and CDR2 is SNEGSKA (reference sequence). V shed 6 bases and J 4 bases; nucleotides not matched to a gene: 8.

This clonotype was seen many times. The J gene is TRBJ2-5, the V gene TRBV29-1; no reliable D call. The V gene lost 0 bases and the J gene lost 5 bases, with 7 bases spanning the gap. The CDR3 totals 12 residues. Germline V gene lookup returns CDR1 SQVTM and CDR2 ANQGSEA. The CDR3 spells CSVEEGYETQYF. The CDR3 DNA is TGCAGCGTTGAAGAGGGTTACGAGACCCAGTACTTC. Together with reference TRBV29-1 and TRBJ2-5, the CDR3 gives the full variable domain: SAVISQKPSRDICQRGTSLTIQCQVDSQVTMMFWYRQQPGQSLTLIATANQGSEATYESGFVIDKFPISRPNLTFSTLTVSNMSPEDSSIYLCSVEEGYETQYFGPGTRLLVL.

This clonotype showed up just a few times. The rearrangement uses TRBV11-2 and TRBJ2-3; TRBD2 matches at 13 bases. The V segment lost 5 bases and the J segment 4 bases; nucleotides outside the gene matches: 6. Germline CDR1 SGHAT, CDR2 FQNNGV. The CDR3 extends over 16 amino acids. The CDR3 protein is CASSLTSGGAPDTQYF. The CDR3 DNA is TGTGCCAGCAGCCTTACTAGCGGGGGGGCCCCAGATACGCAGTATTTT.

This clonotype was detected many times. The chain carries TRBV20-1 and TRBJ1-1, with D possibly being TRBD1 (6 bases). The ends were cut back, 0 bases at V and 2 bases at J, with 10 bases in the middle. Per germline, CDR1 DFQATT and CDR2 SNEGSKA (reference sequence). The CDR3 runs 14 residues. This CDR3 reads CSAREPTGNTEAFF. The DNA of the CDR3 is TGCAGTGCTAGAGAACCGACAGGTAACACTGAAGCTTTCTTT.

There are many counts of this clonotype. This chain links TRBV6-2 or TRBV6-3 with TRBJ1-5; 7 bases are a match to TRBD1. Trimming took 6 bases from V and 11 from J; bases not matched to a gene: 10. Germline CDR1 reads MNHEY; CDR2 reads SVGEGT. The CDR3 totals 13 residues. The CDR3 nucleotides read TGTGCCAGCAGGGAACAGGGGAGTCCGGCCCAGCATTTT. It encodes CASREQGSPAQHF.

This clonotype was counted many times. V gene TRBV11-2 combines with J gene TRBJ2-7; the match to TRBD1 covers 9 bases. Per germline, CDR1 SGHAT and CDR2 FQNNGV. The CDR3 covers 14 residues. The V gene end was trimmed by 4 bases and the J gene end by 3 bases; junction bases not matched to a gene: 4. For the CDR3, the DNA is TGTGCCAGCAGCTCAGGGACAGGGATCTACGAGCAGTACTTC. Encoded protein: CASSSGTGIYEQYF.